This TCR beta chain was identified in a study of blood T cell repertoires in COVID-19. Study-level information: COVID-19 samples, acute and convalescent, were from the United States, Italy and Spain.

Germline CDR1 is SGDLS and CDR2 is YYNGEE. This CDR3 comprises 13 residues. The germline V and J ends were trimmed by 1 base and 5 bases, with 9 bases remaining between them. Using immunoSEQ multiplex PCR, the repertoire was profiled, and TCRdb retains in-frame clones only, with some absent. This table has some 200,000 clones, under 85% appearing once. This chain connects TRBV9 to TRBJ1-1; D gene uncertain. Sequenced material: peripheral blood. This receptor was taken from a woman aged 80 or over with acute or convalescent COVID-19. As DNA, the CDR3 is TGTGCCAGCAGCGTAAAATCGGAGACTGAAGCTTTCTTT. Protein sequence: CASSVKSETEAFF.